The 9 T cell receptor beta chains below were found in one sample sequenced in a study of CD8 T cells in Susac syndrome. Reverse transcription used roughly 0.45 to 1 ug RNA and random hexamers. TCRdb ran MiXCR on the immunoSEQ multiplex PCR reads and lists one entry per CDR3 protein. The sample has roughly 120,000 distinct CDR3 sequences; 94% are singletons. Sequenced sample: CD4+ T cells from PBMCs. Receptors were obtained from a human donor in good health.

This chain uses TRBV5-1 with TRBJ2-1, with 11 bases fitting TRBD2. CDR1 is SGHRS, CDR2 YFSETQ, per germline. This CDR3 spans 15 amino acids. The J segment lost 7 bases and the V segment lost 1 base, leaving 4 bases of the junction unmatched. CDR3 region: CASSLTSGSFNEQFF. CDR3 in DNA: TGCGCCAGCAGCTTGACTAGCGGGAGTTTTAATGAGCAGTTCTTC.

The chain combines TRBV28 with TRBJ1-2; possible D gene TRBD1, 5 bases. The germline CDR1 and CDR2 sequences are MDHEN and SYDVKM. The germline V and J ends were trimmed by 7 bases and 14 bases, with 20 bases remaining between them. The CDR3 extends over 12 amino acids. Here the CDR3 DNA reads TGTGCCAGCAATAGAAGGGGCCCCGTCGAGACCTTC. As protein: CASNRRGPVETF.

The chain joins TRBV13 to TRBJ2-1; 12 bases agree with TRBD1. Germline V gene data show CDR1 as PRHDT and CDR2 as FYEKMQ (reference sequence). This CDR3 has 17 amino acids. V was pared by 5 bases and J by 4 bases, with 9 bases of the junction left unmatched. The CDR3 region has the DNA TGTGCCAGCAGCGCGATTCCGGGACAGGGGGCTTACAATGAGCAGTTCTTC. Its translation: CASSAIPGQGAYNEQFF.

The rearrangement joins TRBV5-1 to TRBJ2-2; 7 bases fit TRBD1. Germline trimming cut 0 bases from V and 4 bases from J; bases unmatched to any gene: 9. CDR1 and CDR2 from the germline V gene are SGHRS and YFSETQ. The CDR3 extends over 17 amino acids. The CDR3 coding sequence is TGCGCCAGCAGCTTGGCCATAGTGACAGGGACCACCGGGGAGCTGTTTTTT. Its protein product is CASSLAIVTGTTGELFF.

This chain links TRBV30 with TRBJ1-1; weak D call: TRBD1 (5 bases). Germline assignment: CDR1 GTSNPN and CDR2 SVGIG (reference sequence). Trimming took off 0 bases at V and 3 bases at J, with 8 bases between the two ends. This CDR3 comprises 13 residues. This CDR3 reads CAWSVQDHTEAFF. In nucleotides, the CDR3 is TGTGCCTGGAGTGTACAGGACCACACTGAAGCTTTCTTT.

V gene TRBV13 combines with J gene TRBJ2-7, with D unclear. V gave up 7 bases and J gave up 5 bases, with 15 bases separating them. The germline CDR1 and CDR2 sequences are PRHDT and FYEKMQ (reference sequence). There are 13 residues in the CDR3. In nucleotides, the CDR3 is TGTGCCAGCACCCCCCGTATGGTCCACGAGCAGTACTTC. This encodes CASTPRMVHEQYF. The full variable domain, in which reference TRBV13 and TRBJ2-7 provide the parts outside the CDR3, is AAGVIQSPRHLIKEKRETATLKCYPIPRHDTVYWYQQGPGQDPQFLISFYEKMQSDKGSIPDRFSAQQFSDYHSELNMSSLELGDSALYFCASTPRMVHEQYFGPGTRLTVT.

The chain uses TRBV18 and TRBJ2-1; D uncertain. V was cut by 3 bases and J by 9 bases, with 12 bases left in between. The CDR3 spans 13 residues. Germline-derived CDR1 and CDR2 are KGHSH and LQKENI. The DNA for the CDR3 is TGTGCCAGCTCACCGTTTAGTAGTATTGAGCAGTTCTTC. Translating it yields CASSPFSSIEQFF.

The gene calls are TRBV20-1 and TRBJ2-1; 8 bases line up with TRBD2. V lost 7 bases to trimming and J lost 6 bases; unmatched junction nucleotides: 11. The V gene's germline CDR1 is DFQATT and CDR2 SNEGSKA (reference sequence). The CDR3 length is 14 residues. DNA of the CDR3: TGCAGTGTAAGACGGCGGGAGGCCCCCAATGAGCAGTTCTTC. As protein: CSVRRREAPNEQFF.

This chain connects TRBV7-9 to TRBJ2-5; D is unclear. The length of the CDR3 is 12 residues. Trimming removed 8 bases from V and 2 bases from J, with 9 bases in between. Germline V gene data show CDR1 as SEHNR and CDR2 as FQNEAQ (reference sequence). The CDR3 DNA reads TGTGCCAGCCGGGTGGCTCAAGAGACCCAGTACTTC. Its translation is CASRVAQETQYF.